The 14 T cell receptor beta chains reported below all come from one sample, sequenced in a study of blood T cells in healthy people across ages. The authors ran a second PCR of about 6 to 11 cycles using a sample-barcoded 5' primer and a J-beta primer mix. Each CDR3 protein is one row after TCRdb ran MiXCR on the 5' RACE reads. The data contain 580,000 or so distinct CDR3 sequences, around half of them seen just once; the ten biggest clones take up under 30%. The sequenced sample consisted of blood. Receptors originate from an elderly man in good health.

This chain connects TRBV4-3 to TRBJ2-3, with TRBD2 as a possible D gene (6 bases). The V gene lost 0 bases and the J gene lost 5 bases, with 15 bases spanning the gap. The CDR3 covers 16 residues. Germline loops: CDR1 LGHNA, CDR2 YSLEER. The CDR3 sequence: CASSQEAGRLGDTQYF. CDR3 nucleotides: TGCGCCAGCAGCCAAGAGGCAGGGAGGCTTGGAGATACGCAGTATTTT.

CDR3 bases: TGCGCCAGCAGCATAGGGACTAGCGCAAAAATCCAAGAGACCCAGTACTTC. This translates into CASSIGTSAKIQETQYF. V is TRBV5-1 and J is TRBJ2-5, with TRBD2 identical over 10 bases. With 4 bases clipped from V and 1 base from J, the junction kept 10 bases outside the gene matches. CDR3 length equals 17 residues. Looked up from germline, CDR1 is SGHRS and CDR2 is YFSETQ.

This clonotype turned up a few times. The chain joins TRBV4-1 to TRBJ1-5, with a possible D match to TRBD1 (5 bases). Germline CDR1 and CDR2: MGHRA and YSYEKL. V gave up 1 base and J gave up 5 bases, with 12 bases separating them. The CDR3 runs 15 residues. The CDR3 reads CASSQGDRVYQPQHF. The CDR3 region has the DNA TGCGCCAGCAGCCAAGGGGACCGGGTCTATCAGCCCCAGCATTTT.

This clonotype has more than one count but fewer than ten. V usage is TRBV14 and J usage is TRBJ2-7; no firm D call. The germline gives CDR1 SGHDN, CDR2 FVKESK. V lost 7 bases, J lost 6 bases, and 13 bases lay in between. The CDR3 contains 12 residues. CDR3 protein: CASTADSTEQYF. CDR3 nucleotides: TGTGCCAGCACCGCTGATTCGACCGAGCAGTACTTC.

This chain links TRBV7-3 with TRBJ1-6, with D possibly TRBD1 on 5 matching bases. The CDR3 loop spans 18 amino acids. Trimming shortened V by 1 base and J by 4 bases, and 17 bases separated the two germline ends. Germline CDR1 and CDR2: SGHTA and FQGTGA. As DNA, the CDR3 is TGTGCCAGCAGCTTAATAAAGGGGCGATCGGGATATAATTCACCCCTCCACTTT. This translates into CASSLIKGRSGYNSPLHF. The variable domain in full, with the rest retrieved from reference TRBV7-3 and TRBJ1-6, is GAGVSQTPSNKVTEKGKYVELRCDPISGHTALYWYRQSLGQGPEFLIYFQGTGAADDSGLPNDRFFAVRPEGSVSTLKIQRTERGDSAVYLCASSLIKGRSGYNSPLHFGNGTRLTVT.

This clonotype was detected many times. The CDR3 spells CSASPLTSGKQETQYF. The CDR3 DNA sequence: TGCAGTGCTAGTCCCTTGACTAGCGGGAAACAAGAGACCCAGTACTTC. V and J are TRBV20-1 and TRBJ2-5, with 11 positions matching TRBD2. With 3 bases clipped from V and 2 bases from J, the junction kept 8 bases outside the gene matches. From germline, CDR1 is DFQATT and CDR2 SNEGSKA (reference sequence). The CDR3 is 16 amino acids.

This clonotype appeared a few times. The gene calls are TRBV7-9 and TRBJ2-7; D perhaps matches TRBD1 (5 bases). The V and J ends lost 5 bases and 1 base respectively, with 9 bases between them. CDR1 is SEHNR and CDR2 is FQNEAQ in the germline V gene (reference sequence). The CDR3 loop spans 13 amino acids. CDR3 coding DNA: TGTGCCAGCAGCCCCAGGGTATCCTACGAGCAGTACTTC. Translating it yields CASSPRVSYEQYF.

The chain combines TRBV28 with TRBJ2-2; D is perhaps TRBD1 (6 bases). Germline CDR1 and CDR2: MDHEN and SYDVKM. Trimming cost V 7 bases and J 0 bases, with 12 bases left between them. The CDR3 has 15 residues. The CDR3 is CASTPGAANTGELFF. In DNA form, the CDR3 reads TGTGCCAGCACCCCAGGGGCCGCGAACACCGGGGAGCTGTTTTTT.

In this sample, this clonotype turned up a few times. This sequence joins TRBV3-1 and TRBJ1-3; D is unclear. Germline-derived CDR1 and CDR2 are LGHDT and YNNKEL (reference sequence). The CDR3 sequence is 13 residues long. Trimming pared 0 bases from V and 4 bases from J, leaving 4 bases between. CDR3 loop: CASSQDGGNTIYF. The CDR3, as DNA: TGTGCCAGCAGCCAAGACGGAGGAAACACCATATATTTT.

This chain's CDR3 is CSAKEGGGGVTEAFF. The CDR3 region has the DNA TGCAGTGCTAAGGAGGGCGGAGGGGGCGTCACTGAAGCTTTCTTT. The chain carries TRBV20-1 and TRBJ1-1; 7 positions agree with TRBD1. V was pared by 4 bases and J by 4 bases, with 12 bases of the junction left unmatched. The CDR3 has 15 amino acids. Germline CDR1 is DFQATT and CDR2 is SNEGSKA (reference sequence).

This chain links TRBV7-9 with TRBJ2-5; D gene uncertain. The CDR3 totals 15 residues. V was pared by 0 bases and J by 3 bases, with 11 bases between. CDR1 and CDR2 (germline): SEHNR, FQNEAQ (reference sequence). The CDR3 bases are TGTGCCAGCAGCTTAGCTTCGTTTGGGGAAGAGACCCAGTACTTC. Translating it yields CASSLASFGEETQYF. Full variable domain (remainder filled in from reference TRBV7-9 and TRBJ2-5): DTGVSQNPRHKITKRGQNVTFRCDPISEHNRLYWYRQTLGQGPEFLTYFQNEAQLEKSRLLSDRFSAERPKGSFSTLEIQRTEQGDSAMYLCASSLASFGEETQYFGPGTRLLVL.

The CDR3 loop reads CASSLPKRQGRGYTF. CDR3 bases: TGTGCCAGCAGCTTACCTAAACGACAGGGACGTGGCTACACCTTC. This chain joins TRBV7-6 and TRBJ1-2; 7 bases match TRBD1. CDR1 is SGHVS and CDR2 is FNYEAQ in the germline V gene. This CDR3 has 15 amino acids. V shed 2 bases and J 7 bases; nucleotides not matched to a gene: 10.

The chain links TRBV6-2 or TRBV6-3 to TRBJ2-3; TRBD2 might be the D (6 bases). The CDR3 spans 14 residues. Per the germline V gene, CDR1 is MNHEY and CDR2 is SVGEGT. Trimming removed 7 bases at V and 2 bases at J, with 13 bases between. This CDR3 is CASTPAGFTDTQYF. In DNA form, the CDR3 reads TGTGCCAGCACCCCTGCGGGATTCACAGATACGCAGTATTTT.

This clonotype was counted between two and nine times. V gene TRBV7-2 combines with J gene TRBJ2-1, with TRBD2 matching 8 bases. CDR3 size: 14 residues. Germline V lookup: CDR1 SGHTA, CDR2 FQGNSA. The junction had 9 bases not matched to a gene; V was cut back by 5 bases and J by 9 bases. The CDR3 is CASSPRGGVAEQFF. The CDR3 DNA is TGTGCCAGCAGCCCTCGGGGGGGAGTGGCTGAGCAGTTCTTC.